What follows are 24 T cell receptor beta chains derived from one specimen sequenced in a study of T cells in Graves' hyperthyroidism and ophthalmopathy. Amplified regions were TCR beta CDR3 sequences from RNA transcripts. HTBI primers drove first-round RT-PCR of the TCR CDR3. TCRdb re-analysed the multiplex PCR reads in MiXCR, keeping a single row per CDR3 protein. The sample holds about 480,000 distinct CDR3 sequences; approximately 25% are singletons and the top ten take around 11%. The sample taken for sequencing was blood. The receptors shown here come from a woman in her 30s with Graves' ophthalmopathy.

The V gene is TRBV5-1, the J gene TRBJ2-7; a weak D match, TRBD1 (5 bases). V shed 3 bases and J shed 0 bases, with 16 bases lying between them. The CDR3 consists of 16 residues. The germline CDR1 and CDR2 sequences are SGHRS and YFSETQ. The CDR3 here is CASSWSDNSISYEQYF. DNA of the CDR3: TGCGCCAGCAGCTGGTCGGACAACTCCATCTCCTACGAGCAGTACTTC.

This clonotype showed up just a few times. This chain joins TRBV4-1 and TRBJ2-2; TRBD2 might be the D (5 bases). The CDR3 length is 15 residues. V was clipped by 1 base and J by 6 bases, with 12 bases between them. Per the germline V gene, CDR1 is MGHRA and CDR2 is YSYEKL. The CDR3 loop is CASSQVPSGAGELFF. For the CDR3, the DNA is TGCGCCAGCAGCCAAGTCCCTTCCGGGGCCGGGGAGCTGTTTTTT.

This clonotype occurred many times. V gene TRBV7-8 combines with J gene TRBJ1-3; tentative D call: TRBD1 (6 bases). The CDR3 contains 15 residues. V lost 1 base, J lost 7 bases, and 14 bases lay in between. Germline V gene data show CDR1 as SGHVS and CDR2 as FQNEAQ. Written as DNA, the CDR3 is TGTGCCAGCAGCTTAGATCCAGGGAGGGGGAACACCATATATTTT. Protein: CASSLDPGRGNTIYF.

In its sample, this clonotype was seen a few times. The CDR3 protein is CASSQAGDRAVEQYF. CDR3 bases: TGCGCCAGCAGCCAAGCAGGGGACAGGGCAGTCGAGCAGTACTTC. The chain links TRBV4-1 to TRBJ2-7, with 9 bases identical to TRBD1. Germline CDR1 reads MGHRA; CDR2 reads YSYEKL. CDR3 length: 15 residues. The junction had 7 bases not matched to a gene; V was cut back by 1 base and J by 6 bases.

This clonotype was picked up many times. This chain joins TRBV7-8 and TRBJ1-1; weak D call: TRBD1 (5 bases). The CDR3 consists of 15 residues. Per germline, CDR1 SGHVS and CDR2 FQNEAQ. Between the trimmed V and J ends, which lost 2 bases and 1 base, there was a span of 11 bases. The CDR3 DNA reads as TGTGCCAGCAGCTTATTTGAGGACAAGAACACTGAAGCTTTCTTT. Protein sequence: CASSLFEDKNTEAFF.

The CDR3, as DNA: TGTGCCAGCGGGACGGCATTCGGGCGAAATCAGCCCCAGCATTTT. Protein: CASGTAFGRNQPQHF. The chain employs TRBV6-1 and TRBJ1-5, with D perhaps matching TRBD1 (5 bases). CDR3 length: 15 residues. V lost 8 bases and J 4 bases, leaving 18 bases between the germline ends. The V gene's germline CDR1 is MNHNS and CDR2 SASEGT.

This clonotype was seen many times. This chain joins TRBV12-3 or TRBV12-4 and TRBJ2-5; tentatively, D is TRBD1 (6 bases). This CDR3 contains 14 residues. Trimming pared 3 bases from V and 3 bases from J, leaving 11 bases between. The CDR3 sequence: CASSFGTTEETQYF. In DNA form, the CDR3 reads TGTGCCAGCAGTTTCGGGACAACAGAAGAGACCCAGTACTTC.

This clonotype was recorded a few times. The CDR3 DNA sequence: TGTGCCAGCAGTTACTCCGGACCGGCCTGGGGCTACACCTTC. This sequence encodes CASSYSGPAWGYTF. V and J are TRBV6-5 and TRBJ1-2; D is ambiguous. The CDR3 spans 14 residues. Germline CDR1 is MNHEY and CDR2 is SVGAGI. The V gene lost 0 bases and the J gene lost 8 bases, with 13 bases spanning the gap.

This clonotype occurred many times. The chain joins TRBV11-2 to TRBJ1-2; 7 bases fit TRBD1. Unmatched junction bases numbered 6, after V lost 0 bases and J lost 5 bases. Germline values: CDR1 SGHAT, CDR2 FQNNGV. The CDR3 is made up of 15 amino acids. The CDR3 sequence: CASSLDTGTAYGYTF. CDR3 bases: TGTGCCAGCAGCTTAGACACCGGGACAGCATATGGCTACACCTTC.

V and J are TRBV10-3 and TRBJ1-2; D ambiguous. V shed 4 bases and J shed 1 base, with 7 bases lying between them. Looked up from germline, CDR1 is ENHRY and CDR2 is SYGVKD. CDR3 length: 13 residues. The CDR3 nucleotides are TGTGCCATCAGTGCCCGTATTAACTATGGCTACACCTTC. Protein sequence: CAISARINYGYTF.

This clonotype has a handful of counts. V usage is TRBV19 and J usage is TRBJ2-2; 10 bases agree with TRBD1. The V and J ends lost 5 bases and 8 bases, in that order; junction bases with no gene match: 8. Germline V lookup: CDR1 LNHDA, CDR2 SQIVND (reference sequence). This CDR3 has 15 amino acids. The CDR3 DNA is TGTGCCAGTAGTTTCCGACAGGGGGCATCTGGGGAGCTGTTTTTT. It codes for CASSFRQGASGELFF.

This clonotype was counted ten times or more. CDR3: CATSDGAQTEAFF. CDR3 nucleotide sequence: TGTGCCACCAGTGATGGGGCGCAGACTGAAGCTTTCTTT. The V and J genes are TRBV24-1 and TRBJ1-1, with D perhaps TRBD1 (5 bases). The V end was cut by 3 bases, the J end by 5 bases, with 9 bases between. The CDR3 totals 13 residues. Germline V gene sequence: CDR1 KGHDR, CDR2 SFDVKD.

This rearrangement joins TRBV6-1 to TRBJ2-6, with D tentatively TRBD1 (6 bases). Germline-derived CDR1 and CDR2 are MNHNS and SASEGT. The ends were cut back, 0 bases at V and 0 bases at J, with 6 bases in the middle. This CDR3 has 16 amino acids. The CDR3 loop reads CASSEATGSGANVLTF. The CDR3 region has the DNA TGTGCCAGCAGTGAAGCGACAGGCTCTGGGGCCAACGTCCTGACTTTC.

This clonotype has a count of ten or more. The V call is TRBV15, the J call TRBJ1-5; D is undetermined. The V gene's germline CDR1 is LNHNV and CDR2 YYDKDF (reference sequence). Trimming removed 2 bases from V and 1 base from J, with 9 bases in between. CDR3 size: 15 residues. The CDR3: CATSRWGVSNQPQHF. Written as DNA, the CDR3 is TGTGCCACCAGCAGATGGGGAGTAAGCAATCAGCCCCAGCATTTT.

DNA of the CDR3: TGTGCCAGCAGTAACCAGGGCTACTACGAGCAGTACTTC. Amino acids: CASSNQGYYEQYF. The rearrangement links TRBV6-8 to TRBJ2-7, with D possibly being TRBD1 (5 bases). Trimming removed 5 bases at V and 3 bases at J, with 11 bases between. The CDR3 is 13 residues long. CDR1 is MNHGY and CDR2 is SAAAGT in the germline V gene.

This clonotype was recorded a few times. The chain recombines TRBV4-2 with TRBJ1-1; tentatively, D is TRBD1 (5 bases). From germline, CDR1 is LGHNA and CDR2 YNFKEQ. V was pared by 0 bases and J by 7 bases, with 12 bases between. The CDR3 consists of 14 residues. CDR3 bases: TGTGCCAGCAGCCAAGAGGAGGGGACTTTTGAAGCTTTCTTT. Translated, it gives CASSQEEGTFEAFF.

The sample holds many counts of this clonotype. The junction does not match germline at one end; this may be a read error. This chain joins TRBV7-7 and TRBJ2-5, with 10 bases aligning to TRBD1. The CDR3 extends over 14 amino acids. Germline lookup yields CDR1 SSHAT and CDR2 FNYEAQ (reference sequence). Here the CDR3 DNA reads TGTGCTAGCAGCGTGGGACAGGGGATAGAGACCCAGTACTTC. Its protein product is CASSVGQGIETQYF.

With respect to this clonotype: Germline is not matched at one junction end, which may reflect a read error. The rearrangement joins TRBV11-1 to TRBJ1-2; D remains ambiguous. This CDR3 contains 13 residues. Germline V CDR1 and CDR2: SGHAT, FQDESV (reference sequence). CDR3: CASSSRMPDGHTF. The DNA of the CDR3 is TGTGCCAGCAGCTCCCGAATGCCTGATGGCCACACCTTC.

This clonotype appeared many times. The chain combines TRBV20-1 with TRBJ2-5; a possible D gene is TRBD1 (6 bases). With 6 bases removed from V and 4 bases from J, the gap between germline ends came to 18 bases. The germline CDR1 and CDR2 sequences are DFQATT and SNEGSKA (reference sequence). This CDR3 is 14 amino acids long. For the CDR3, the DNA is TGCAGTGCCGAAACTGGGGGCCAAGGAGAGACCCAGTACTTC. Translation: CSAETGGQGETQYF.

The sample holds one count of this clonotype. This chain uses TRBV12-3 or TRBV12-4 with TRBJ2-4; weak D call: TRBD2 (5 bases). The CDR3 length is 15 residues. The V gene lost 5 bases and the J gene lost 5 bases, with 16 bases spanning the gap. Here the CDR3 reads CASSPRRSGQNIQYF. The CDR3 DNA reads as TGTGCCAGCAGTCCCCGGCGCAGCGGCCAAAACATTCAGTACTTC.

This clonotype was recorded at least ten times. V usage is TRBV20-1 and J usage is TRBJ1-5; D call uncertain. The V end was cut by 4 bases, the J end by 8 bases, with 12 bases between. CDR3 length equals 12 residues. CDR1 is DFQATT and CDR2 is SNEGSKA in the germline V gene (reference sequence). CDR3 sequence reads: CSATVNREPQHF. The CDR3 region has the DNA TGCAGTGCTACAGTAAACCGTGAGCCCCAGCATTTT.

This clonotype was seen at least ten times. V gene TRBV4-3 combines with J gene TRBJ1-2; D not resolved. The CDR3 covers 15 residues. V lost 0 bases and J lost 2, with 10 bases in between. Germline V gene data show CDR1 as LGHNA and CDR2 as YSLEER. The CDR3 spells CASSQDLLDNYGYTF. The CDR3 DNA follows: TGCGCCAGCAGCCAAGATCTGCTGGACAACTATGGCTACACCTTC.

At least ten counts were recorded for this clonotype. The rearrangement joins TRBV2 to TRBJ1-5; D is perhaps TRBD1 (6 bases). V lost 6 bases, J lost 4 bases, and 13 bases lay in between. There are 14 residues in the CDR3. Germline V gene data show CDR1 as SNHLY and CDR2 as FYNNEI. CDR3 in amino acids: CASSPDRYNQPQHF. CDR3 nucleotide sequence: TGTGCCAGCAGCCCAGACAGGTATAATCAGCCCCAGCATTTT.

This clonotype was recorded at least ten times. The chain uses TRBV6-5 and TRBJ2-2; D is uncertain. The V gene lost 0 bases and the J gene lost 0 bases, with 11 bases spanning the gap. This CDR3 contains 17 residues. Germline V gene sequence: CDR1 MNHEY, CDR2 SVGAGI. In DNA, the CDR3 is TGTGCCAGCAGTTACTCGATCGGCTACGCGAACACCGGGGAGCTGTTTTTT. Translating it yields CASSYSIGYANTGELFF.